This T cell receptor beta chain emerged from a study of cytomegalovirus exposure and HLA in healthy donors. Researchers ran the PCR with 60 Vbeta and 13 Jbeta primers. Generated by immunoSEQ multiplex PCR, the TCRdb table keeps only in-frame clones and is missing some. The sample holds 100,000 to 120,000 clones, 83% seen once. Trimming removed 4 bases from V and 0 bases from J; junction bases left unmatched: 6. In germline, CDR1 is SGHAT, CDR2 FQNNGV. The CDR3 sequence is 16 residues long. The clonotype was recovered from a man between 18 and 29 years old in good health and CMV-seronegative. The chain joins TRBV11-2 to TRBJ2-3; 8 positions match TRBD2. The sample taken for sequencing was PBMCs. This CDR3 reads CASSSLRGGSTDTQYF. The CDR3 region has the DNA TGTGCCAGCAGCTCCCTCCGGGGGGGAAGCACAGATACGCAGTATTTT.